This TCR beta chain was obtained from a study of T cell repertoires in aging, cancer and after chemotherapy. Background on the study: The full dataset contained some 8.7 million TCR reads. Study-wide results and limits: Untreated cancer patients had significantly lower blood TCR diversity than age-matched healthy donors. No conclusions about immunological memory after chemotherapy can be drawn from the repertoire data. Median generation probability rose over the chemotherapy interval in each cancer cohort, suggesting rebound thymic output.

In germline, CDR1 is SGHNT, CDR2 YYREEE (reference sequence). Losses at the gene ends were 0 bases for V and 6 bases for J; bases not matched to a gene: 5. This CDR3 contains 16 residues. For this clonotype: Its cognate antigen is unknown.

Rearranged V-D-J TRB sequences were amplified with a mixed TRB-A/B primer pool. TCRdb passed the multiplex PCR reads through MiXCR, listing each CDR3 protein once. The table shows roughly 4,100 distinct CDR3 sequences, with roughly 30% occurring only once. TCR beta rearrangements were amplified from peripheral blood genomic DNA. The sequenced sample consisted of blood. This chain connects TRBV5-4 to TRBJ2-2; 10 bases are shared with TRBD1. This sequence originates from a human donor in good health. The CDR3 protein is CASSLGRQGAAGELFF. The DNA of the CDR3 is TGTGCCAGCAGCTTGGGGCGACAGGGGGCGGCCGGGGAGCTGTTTTTT. Complete variable domain (other parts from reference TRBV5-4 and TRBJ2-2): ETGVTQSPTHLIKTRGQQVTLRCSSQSGHNTVSWYQQALGQGPQFIFQYYREEENGRGNFPPRFSGLQFPNYSSELNVNALELDDSALYLCASSLGRQGAAGELFFGEGSRLTVL.